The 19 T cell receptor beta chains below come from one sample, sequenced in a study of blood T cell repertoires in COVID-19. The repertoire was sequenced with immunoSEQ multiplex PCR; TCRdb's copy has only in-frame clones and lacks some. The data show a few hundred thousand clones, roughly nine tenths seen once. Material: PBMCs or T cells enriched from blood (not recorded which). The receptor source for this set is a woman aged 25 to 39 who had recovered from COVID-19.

CDR3 in DNA: TGTGCCAGCAGTGAGCAGGGCGGATATCAGCCCCAGCATTTT. This gives the protein CASSEQGGYQPQHF. The chain recombines TRBV2 with TRBJ1-5, with TRBD1 as a possible D gene (5 bases). Trimming shortened V by 3 bases and J by 5 bases, and 11 bases separated the two germline ends. Looked up from germline, CDR1 is SNHLY and CDR2 is FYNNEI. This CDR3 spans 14 amino acids.

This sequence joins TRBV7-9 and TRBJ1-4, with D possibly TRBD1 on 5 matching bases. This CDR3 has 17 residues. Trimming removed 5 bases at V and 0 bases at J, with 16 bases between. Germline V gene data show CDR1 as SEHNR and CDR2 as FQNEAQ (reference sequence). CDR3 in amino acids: CASSPRVSLATNEKLFF. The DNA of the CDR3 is TGTGCCAGCAGCCCCAGGGTTTCACTTGCAACTAATGAAAAACTGTTTTTT.

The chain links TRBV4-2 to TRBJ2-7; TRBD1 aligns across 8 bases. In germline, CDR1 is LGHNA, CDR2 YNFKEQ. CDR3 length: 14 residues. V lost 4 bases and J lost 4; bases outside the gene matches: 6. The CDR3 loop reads CASSLQGQVYEQYF. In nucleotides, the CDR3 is TGTGCCAGCAGCCTCCAGGGACAGGTTTACGAGCAGTACTTC.

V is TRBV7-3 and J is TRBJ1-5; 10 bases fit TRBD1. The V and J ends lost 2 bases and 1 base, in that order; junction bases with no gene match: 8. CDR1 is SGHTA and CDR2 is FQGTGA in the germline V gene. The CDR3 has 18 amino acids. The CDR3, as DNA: TGTGCCAGCAGCTTAGAGGGGACAGGGGAAATGAGCAATCAGCCCCAGCATTTT. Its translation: CASSLEGTGEMSNQPQHF.

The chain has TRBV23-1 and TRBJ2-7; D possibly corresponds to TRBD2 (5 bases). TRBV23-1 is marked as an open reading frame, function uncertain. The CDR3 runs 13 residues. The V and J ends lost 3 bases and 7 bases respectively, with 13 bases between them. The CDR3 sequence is CASSHSKRREQYF. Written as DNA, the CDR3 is TGCGCCAGCAGTCACTCGAAGAGGAGGGAGCAGTACTTC.

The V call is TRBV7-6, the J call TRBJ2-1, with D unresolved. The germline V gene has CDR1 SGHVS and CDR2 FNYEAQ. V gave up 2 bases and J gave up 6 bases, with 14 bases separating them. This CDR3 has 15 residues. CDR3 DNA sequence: TGTGCCAGCAGCTTAAGAGCCCTCGGTGCCAATGAGCAGTTCTTC. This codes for CASSLRALGANEQFF.

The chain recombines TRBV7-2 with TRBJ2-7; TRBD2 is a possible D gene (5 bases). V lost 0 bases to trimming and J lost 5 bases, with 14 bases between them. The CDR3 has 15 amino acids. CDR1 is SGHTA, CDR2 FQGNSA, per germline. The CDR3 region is CASSLARTEAHEQYF. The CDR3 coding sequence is TGTGCCAGCAGCTTAGCGCGGACTGAAGCCCACGAGCAGTACTTC.

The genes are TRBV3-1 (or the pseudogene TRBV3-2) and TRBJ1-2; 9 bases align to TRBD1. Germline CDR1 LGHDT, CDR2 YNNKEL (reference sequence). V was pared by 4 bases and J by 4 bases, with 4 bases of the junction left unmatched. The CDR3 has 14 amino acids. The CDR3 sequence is CASSRLGQGYGYTF. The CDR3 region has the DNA TGTGCCAGCAGCCGATTGGGACAGGGCTATGGCTACACCTTC.

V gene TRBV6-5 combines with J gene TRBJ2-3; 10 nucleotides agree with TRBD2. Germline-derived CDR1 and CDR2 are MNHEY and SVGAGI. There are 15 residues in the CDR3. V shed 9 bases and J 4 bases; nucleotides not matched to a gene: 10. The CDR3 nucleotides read TGTGCCAGTGGAGACGGGACTAGCGTATCAGATACGCAGTATTTT. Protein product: CASGDGTSVSDTQYF.

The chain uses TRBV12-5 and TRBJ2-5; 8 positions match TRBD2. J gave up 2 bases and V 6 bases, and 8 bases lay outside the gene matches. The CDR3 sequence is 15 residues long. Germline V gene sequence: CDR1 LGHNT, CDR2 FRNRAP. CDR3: CASGARGARQETQYF. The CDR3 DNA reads TGTGCTAGTGGAGCGCGGGGGGCCCGACAAGAGACCCAGTACTTC. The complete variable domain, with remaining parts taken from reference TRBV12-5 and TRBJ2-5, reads DARVTQTPRHKVTEMGQEVTMRCQPILGHNTVFWYRQTMMQGLELLAYFRNRAPLDDSGMPKDRFSAEMPDATLATLKIQPSEPRDSAVYFCASGARGARQETQYFGPGTRLLVL.

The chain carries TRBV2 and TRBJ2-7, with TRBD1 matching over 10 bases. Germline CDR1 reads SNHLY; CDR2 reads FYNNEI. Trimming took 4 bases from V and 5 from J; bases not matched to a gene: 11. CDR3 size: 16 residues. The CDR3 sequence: CASSVSPGTGVDEQYF. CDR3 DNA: TGTGCCAGCAGTGTTTCCCCCGGGACAGGGGTAGACGAGCAGTACTTC. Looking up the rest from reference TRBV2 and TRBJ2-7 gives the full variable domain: EPEVTQTPSHQVTQMGQEVILRCVPISNHLYFYWYRQILGQKVEFLVSFYNNEISEKSEIFDDQFSVERPDGSNFTLKIRSTKLEDSAMYFCASSVSPGTGVDEQYFGPGTRLTVT.

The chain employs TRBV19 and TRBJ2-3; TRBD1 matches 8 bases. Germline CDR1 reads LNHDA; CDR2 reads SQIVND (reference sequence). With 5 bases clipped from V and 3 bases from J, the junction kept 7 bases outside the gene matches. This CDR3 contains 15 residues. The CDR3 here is CASSPDRTGTDTQYF. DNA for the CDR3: TGTGCCAGTAGTCCCGACAGGACAGGGACAGATACGCAGTATTTT.

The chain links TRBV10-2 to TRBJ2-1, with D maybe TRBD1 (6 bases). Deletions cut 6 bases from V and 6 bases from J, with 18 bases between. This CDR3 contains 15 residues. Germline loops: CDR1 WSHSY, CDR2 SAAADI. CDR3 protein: CASSVGQNLLNEQFF. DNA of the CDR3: TGCGCCAGCAGCGTCGGACAGAATCTGCTCAATGAGCAGTTCTTC.

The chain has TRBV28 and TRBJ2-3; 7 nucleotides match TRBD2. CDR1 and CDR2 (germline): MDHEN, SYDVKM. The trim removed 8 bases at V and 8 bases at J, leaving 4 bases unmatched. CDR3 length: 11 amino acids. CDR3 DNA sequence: TGTGCCAGCGCGGGGGTCTTTACGCAGTATTTT. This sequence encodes CASAGVFTQYF.

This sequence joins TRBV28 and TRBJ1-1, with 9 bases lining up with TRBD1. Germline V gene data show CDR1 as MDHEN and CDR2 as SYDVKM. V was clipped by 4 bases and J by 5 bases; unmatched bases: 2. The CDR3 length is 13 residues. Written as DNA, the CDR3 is TGTGCCAGCAGTTCGGGACAGGGAACTGAAGCTTTCTTT. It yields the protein CASSSGQGTEAFF.

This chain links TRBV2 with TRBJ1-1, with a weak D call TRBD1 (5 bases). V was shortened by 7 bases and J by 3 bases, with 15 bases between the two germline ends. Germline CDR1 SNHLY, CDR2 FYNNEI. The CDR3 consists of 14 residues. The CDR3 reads CASTGAGSDTEAFF. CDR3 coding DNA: TGTGCCAGCACCGGGGCGGGATCGGACACTGAAGCTTTCTTT.

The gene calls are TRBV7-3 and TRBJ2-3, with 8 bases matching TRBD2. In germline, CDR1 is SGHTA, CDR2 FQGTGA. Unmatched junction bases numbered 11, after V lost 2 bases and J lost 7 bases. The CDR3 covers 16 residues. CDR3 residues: CASSLVSAGGENTQYF. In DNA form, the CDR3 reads TGTGCCAGCAGCTTAGTGTCCGCGGGGGGCGAAAATACGCAGTATTTT.

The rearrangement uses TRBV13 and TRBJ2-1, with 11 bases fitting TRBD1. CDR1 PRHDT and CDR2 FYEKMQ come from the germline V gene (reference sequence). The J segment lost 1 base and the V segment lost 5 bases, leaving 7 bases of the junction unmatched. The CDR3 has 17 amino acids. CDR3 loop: CASSSYRDRGSYNEQFF. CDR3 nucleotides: TGTGCCAGCAGCAGTTACCGGGACAGGGGGTCCTACAATGAGCAGTTCTTC. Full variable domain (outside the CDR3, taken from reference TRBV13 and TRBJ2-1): AAGVIQSPRHLIKEKRETATLKCYPIPRHDTVYWYQQGPGQDPQFLISFYEKMQSDKGSIPDRFSAQQFSDYHSELNMSSLELGDSALYFCASSSYRDRGSYNEQFFGPGTRLTVL.

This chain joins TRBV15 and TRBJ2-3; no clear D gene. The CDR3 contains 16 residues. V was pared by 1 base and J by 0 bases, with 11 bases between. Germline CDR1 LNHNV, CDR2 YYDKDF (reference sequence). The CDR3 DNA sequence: TGTGCCACCAGCAGAGGACTGACCTCTAGCACAGATACGCAGTATTTT. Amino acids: CATSRGLTSSTDTQYF.